Shown below are 26 T cell receptor beta chains from a single sample sequenced in a study of blood T cell repertoires in COVID-19. The assay was immunoSEQ multiplex PCR, and TCRdb's table has in-frame clones only and misses some. The sample gives fewer than 250,000 clones, more than 75% of which show up once; approximately 7.2% is in the top ten. Sequencing used PBMCs or T cells enriched from blood (not recorded which). These receptors all stem from a man under 40 in a cohort exposed to, infected with or recovered from COVID-19 (not recorded which).

This clone was seen just once. This chain joins TRBV24-1 and TRBJ1-6; D uncertain. CDR3 size: 17 residues. V was trimmed by 0 bases and J by 7 bases, leaving 15 bases between them. Per the germline V gene, CDR1 is KGHDR and CDR2 is SFDVKD. The CDR3 is CATSDLWLVLENSPLHF. The CDR3, as DNA: TGTGCCACCAGTGATTTGTGGTTGGTATTGGAGAATTCACCCCTCCACTTT.

This rearrangement joins TRBV27 to TRBJ2-7, with 7 bases aligning to TRBD1. Germline V gene sequence: CDR1 MNHEY, CDR2 SMNVEV (reference sequence). V was pared by 6 bases and J by 5 bases, with 13 bases of the junction left unmatched. The CDR3 has 15 residues. CDR3 protein: CASRLSQGVSHEQYF. The CDR3 nucleotides read TGTGCCAGCAGATTGAGCCAGGGGGTTTCACACGAGCAGTACTTC.

The V call is TRBV19, the J call TRBJ2-3; D remains ambiguous. V lost 3 bases, J lost 2 bases, and 21 bases lay in between. Germline assignment: CDR1 LNHDA and CDR2 SQIVND (reference sequence). This CDR3 is built from 18 residues. CDR3 amino acids: CASSMSGLSSANTDTQYF. CDR3 nucleotide sequence: TGTGCCAGTAGTATGTCAGGTTTGTCCTCGGCTAACACAGATACGCAGTATTTT.

The chain carries TRBV27 and TRBJ1-1, with 12 bases lining up with TRBD1. Germline trimming cut 1 base from V and 1 base from J; bases unmatched to any gene: 4. Germline-derived CDR1 and CDR2 are MNHEY and SMNVEV (reference sequence). This CDR3 is 17 amino acids long. CDR3 coding DNA: TGTGCCAGCAGTTTATTGGGGACAGGGGGCGCGAACACTGAAGCTTTCTTT. Encoded protein: CASSLLGTGGANTEAFF.

The chain links TRBV18 to TRBJ2-7; unclear D gene. The germline gives CDR1 KGHSH, CDR2 LQKENI. The CDR3 is 14 amino acids. V lost 6 bases to trimming and J lost 4 bases, with 16 bases between them. CDR3: CASSTIISPYEQYF. CDR3 nucleotides: TGTGCCAGCTCGACAATTATTTCGCCTTACGAGCAGTACTTC.

The chain links TRBV7-6 to TRBJ1-5; D is possibly TRBD1 (6 bases). Germline V gives CDR1 SGHVS, CDR2 FNYEAQ. The germline V and J ends were trimmed by 0 bases and 2 bases, with 8 bases remaining between them. This CDR3 comprises 15 residues. The CDR3: CASSLASGGNQPQHF. The CDR3 nucleotides are TGTGCCAGCAGCTTAGCTTCAGGGGGCAATCAGCCCCAGCATTTT.

The J gene is TRBJ2-2, the V gene TRBV9, with D hard to call. There are 14 residues in the CDR3. CDR1 SGDLS and CDR2 YYNGEE come from the germline V gene. Trimming removed 0 bases from V and 10 bases from J, with 13 bases in between. CDR3 sequence reads: CASSVDPGGKELFF. Here the CDR3 DNA reads TGTGCCAGCAGCGTAGATCCGGGTGGCAAGGAGCTGTTTTTT.

The chain has TRBV5-6 and TRBJ2-7, with unresolved D. V was cut by 4 bases and J by 2 bases, with 13 bases left in between. CDR3 length equals 14 residues. Germline V CDR1 and CDR2: SGHDT, YYEEEE. The CDR3 nucleotides read TGTGCCAGCAGCCCCCCAGATCCAACCTACGAGCAGTACTTC. It is translated as CASSPPDPTYEQYF.

Comments on this clone: An end of the junction differs from the germline gene, which may be a read error. The chain uses TRBV15 and TRBJ1-4, with D unclear. The germline CDR1 and CDR2 sequences are LNHNV and YYDKDF (reference sequence). The CDR3 length is 18 residues. The CDR3 protein is CATRREVMFSATNEKLFF. Here the CDR3 DNA reads TGTGCCACCAGGAGAGAGGTGATGTTCAGTGCAACTAATGAAAAACTGTTTTTT. The complete variable domain, with remaining parts taken from reference TRBV15 and TRBJ1-4, reads DAMVIQNPRYQVTQFGKPVTLSCSQTLNHNVMYWYQQKSSQAPKLLFHYYDKDFNNEADTPDNFQSRRPNTSFCFLDIRSPGLGDTAMYLCATRREVMFSATNEKLFFGSGTQLSVL.

V and J are TRBV11-2 and TRBJ2-7; D gene uncertain. Between the trimmed V and J ends, which lost 5 bases and 0 bases, there was a span of 11 bases. CDR3 size: 14 residues. Germline CDR1 reads SGHAT; CDR2 reads FQNNGV. The CDR3 DNA reads as TGTGCCAGCAGCGCATCCCATAGCTCCTACGAGCAGTACTTC. The encoded protein is CASSASHSSYEQYF.

CDR3 in amino acids: CAGQSGLNYGYTF. CDR3 in DNA: TGTGCCGGACAATCAGGCCTTAACTATGGCTACACCTTC. The V gene is TRBV28, the J gene TRBJ1-2; a weak D match, TRBD1 (5 bases). The CDR3 has 13 amino acids. Trimming removed 11 bases from V and 1 base from J, with 14 bases in between. The germline V gene has CDR1 MDHEN and CDR2 SYDVKM.

The V and J genes are TRBV4-1 and TRBJ2-7, with 8 bases fitting TRBD2. CDR3 length equals 14 residues. J lost 3 bases, V lost 1 base, and 2 bases had no gene match. The V gene's germline CDR1 is MGHRA and CDR2 YSYEKL. The CDR3 protein is CASSQVSGSYEQYF. CDR3 DNA sequence: TGCGCCAGCAGCCAAGTCAGCGGGAGCTACGAGCAGTACTTC.

CDR3 in amino acids: CASSKWADKNYEQYF. CDR3 coding DNA: TGTGCCAGCAGCAAATGGGCGGACAAAAACTACGAGCAGTACTTC. This chain joins TRBV21-1 and TRBJ2-7; TRBD1 is taken as the D call from the table, unchecked against the DNA. TRBV21-1 is designated a pseudogene. CDR3 length: 15 amino acids.

Only one count was recorded for this clone. The CDR3 DNA follows: TGTGCCAGCATCAGACAGGGGTTTGGCTACACCTTC. The encoded protein is CASIRQGFGYTF. The genes are TRBV12-3 or TRBV12-4 and TRBJ1-2; 8 nucleotides line up with TRBD1. V lost 7 bases to trimming and J lost 7 bases; unmatched junction nucleotides: 5. CDR3 length: 12 residues.

This chain connects TRBV28 to TRBJ2-1; 7 nucleotides align to TRBD2. Losses at the gene ends were 3 bases for V and 2 bases for J; bases not matched to a gene: 1. Germline CDR1 MDHEN, CDR2 SYDVKM. CDR3 size: 14 residues. In DNA, the CDR3 is TGTGCCAGCAGTTTCGCGGGGGCCTACAATGAGCAGTTCTTC. This translates into CASSFAGAYNEQFF.

The sample holds one count of this clone. The rearrangement uses TRBV5-1 and TRBJ1-1, with 11 bases that match TRBD1. Germline-derived CDR1 and CDR2 are SGHRS and YFSETQ. CDR3 length equals 16 residues. With 4 bases clipped from V and 3 bases from J, the junction kept 8 bases outside the gene matches. CDR3: CASSAAADRGHTEAFF. In DNA, the CDR3 is TGCGCCAGCAGCGCCGCCGCGGACAGGGGGCACACTGAAGCTTTCTTT.

The chain combines TRBV4-3 with TRBJ2-1; D uncertain. The CDR3 sequence is 15 residues long. The V gene lost 0 bases and the J gene lost 4 bases, with 10 bases spanning the gap. Germline lookup yields CDR1 LGHNA and CDR2 YSLEER. CDR3 protein: CASSQERIPYNEQFF. CDR3 DNA: TGCGCCAGCAGCCAAGAGAGGATCCCTTACAATGAGCAGTTCTTC.

The sample holds one count of this clone. The chain joins TRBV25-1 to TRBJ2-1; D is perhaps TRBD2 (5 bases). The V end lost 3 bases, the J end lost 4 bases, and 7 bases lay between the germline ends. The CDR3 length is 13 residues. The germline gives CDR1 MGHDK, CDR2 SYGVNS. The chain's CDR3 is CASSELAYNEQFF. The CDR3 DNA follows: TGTGCCAGCAGTGAGCTAGCATACAATGAGCAGTTCTTC.

The V gene is TRBV6-5, the J gene TRBJ2-3; 9 nucleotides align to TRBD1. The ends lost 6 bases at V and 3 bases at J; junction bases unmatched: 7. The CDR3 loop spans 15 amino acids. CDR1 and CDR2 (germline): MNHEY, SVGAGI. The CDR3 spells CASRKGTGFTDTQYF. CDR3 coding DNA: TGTGCCAGCAGAAAGGGGACAGGGTTTACAGATACGCAGTATTTT.

Comment on this clone: One end of the junction varies from germline; a read error may be responsible. This chain uses TRBV4-2 with TRBJ2-1; 11 positions agree with TRBD2. The CDR3 has 14 amino acids. Germline-derived CDR1 and CDR2 are LGHNA and YNFKEQ. The CDR3 region has the DNA TGTGCCAGCAGCCAAGATCTACTAGCGGGGGAGCGGTTCTTC. Protein: CASSQDLLAGERFF.

In DNA, the CDR3 is TGCGCCAGCAGGACCCTTTTAGGAGACGAGCAGTACTTC. Its translation is CASRTLLGDEQYF. The V call is TRBV5-1, the J call TRBJ2-7; D not certain. Per germline, CDR1 SGHRS and CDR2 YFSETQ. The V end was cut by 5 bases, the J end by 5 bases, with 14 bases between. The CDR3 sequence is 13 residues long.

This clone was seen a single time. The chain links TRBV28 to TRBJ1-1; D unclear. The CDR3 has 11 amino acids. Trimming cost V 6 bases and J 7 bases, with 9 bases left between them. Germline loops: CDR1 MDHEN, CDR2 SYDVKM. The CDR3 DNA sequence: TGTGCCAGCAGAACCTCGGGTGAAGCTTTCTTT. Encoded protein: CASRTSGEAFF.

The chain carries TRBV5-1 and TRBJ1-4; D may be TRBD1 (5 bases). The V gene lost 0 bases and the J gene lost 2 bases, with 11 bases spanning the gap. The CDR3 is 16 amino acids. The V gene's germline CDR1 is SGHRS and CDR2 YFSETQ. CDR3 bases: TGCGCCAGCAGCTTGGCCGACGACAGTACTAATGAAAAACTGTTTTTT. This translates into CASSLADDSTNEKLFF.

DNA for the CDR3: TGTGCCAGCAGTGCAGGGGTGTCTGGAAACACCATATATTTT. Its protein product is CASSAGVSGNTIYF. V gene TRBV2 combines with J gene TRBJ1-3; possibly TRBD1 for D (6 bases). Germline assignment: CDR1 SNHLY and CDR2 FYNNEI. CDR3 length equals 14 residues. Trimming took off 4 bases at V and 1 base at J, with 8 bases between the two ends.

Here the CDR3 DNA reads TGTGCCAGCAGTTTAAATTGGTTAGCTACTAGCACAGATACGCAGTATTTT. Amino acids: CASSLNWLATSTDTQYF. The J gene is TRBJ2-3, the V gene TRBV27, with D hard to call. The CDR3 sequence is 17 residues long. Per the germline V gene, CDR1 is MNHEY and CDR2 is SMNVEV (reference sequence). Trimming cost V 2 bases and J 0 bases, with 15 bases left between them.

The rearrangement links TRBV28 to TRBJ2-7; D call uncertain. Germline V CDR1 and CDR2: MDHEN, SYDVKM. V dropped 6 bases and J dropped 2 bases, with 11 bases sitting between them. The CDR3 extends over 13 amino acids. CDR3 nucleotide sequence: TGTGCCAGCAGGGGCAGTCCTACCTACGAGCAGTACTTC. It translates to CASRGSPTYEQYF. Based on the CDR3 plus reference TRBV28 and TRBJ2-7, the full variable domain is DVKVTQSSRYLVKRTGEKVFLECVQDMDHENMFWYRQDPGLGLRLIYFSYDVKMKEKGDIPEGYSVSREKKERFSLILESASTNQTSMYLCASRGSPTYEQYFGPGTRLTVT.